This T cell receptor beta chain was retrieved from a study of CXCR3-negative and CXCR3-positive naive CD8 T cells. Study-level points and caveats: With respect to TRBV-TRBJ usage, naive CXCR3-negative and CXCR3-positive cells were similar; memory differed. Naive subsets did not differ in surface CD5, and TRB CDR3 properties served to infer TCR strength. Comparison of naive cells showed more hydrophobic TRB CDR3s in CXCR3-positive than in CXCR3-negative naive cells.

This CDR3 contains 15 residues. Per the germline V gene, CDR1 is LGHNA and CDR2 is YSLEER. Concerning this clonotype itself: Its antigen is not identified.

Each TRB cDNA library was prepared by 5' RACE (with UMI labels). TCRdb re-called the 5' RACE reads and shows each CDR3 protein once, DNA omitted. The sample has some 150,000 distinct CDR3 sequences. Every individual CD8+ T cell subset underwent sorting in triplicate at around 300,000 cells apiece. CD45RO-CCR7+CD27+CD95- marked naive CD8+ T cells. The sample consisted of naive CXCR3+ CD8+ T cells from blood. Subset in this sample: CD45RO-CCR7+CD27+CD95- naive CD8+ T cells expressing CXCR3 (TNR3+). This receptor was obtained from a human donor in good health. Some clones in this sample may be carry-over from other donors' samples. The chain joins TRBV4-3 to TRBJ2-7. The CDR3: CASSQDTTLGYEQYF.